The rows below give T cell receptor beta chains drawn from one sample of a study of CD8 T cells in ankylosing spondylitis. TCRdb re-called the 5' RACE reads with MiXCR, one entry per CDR3 protein. The data show 500,000 to 650,000 distinct CDR3 sequences, about 5.7% seen once. The specimen sequenced was blood, either unsorted or a sorted T cell fraction (not recorded which). The receptor set was obtained from a male donor with ankylosing spondylitis. Each CDR3 is given with its conserved first and last residue. D genes are given only for firm matches. Part of the rows lack a size; the others show once, few, many or a class for expanded clones.

NA	TRBJ1-1	TRBV20-1	many	TGCAGTGATTCGCCTGGACGGATGAACACTGAAGCTTTCTTT	CSDSPGRMNTEAFF
NA	TRBJ2-1	TRBV20-1	many	TGCAGTGCTAGCCCCCACAATGAGCAGTTCTTC	CSASPHNEQFF
TRBD2	TRBJ2-7	TRBV20-1	many	TGCAGTGCTAGTTACGGGCTAGCGGGCTACGAGCAGTACTTC	CSASYGLAGYEQYF
TRBD2	TRBJ2-3	TRBV4-3	few	TGCGCCAGCAGCCAGGGGGGGGGGGACCCCTTCACAGATACGCAGTATTTT	CASSQGGGDPFTDTQYF
NA	TRBJ2-7	TRBV7-2	few	TGTGCCAGCAGCCGAACAAATCCAGGGGTAGCGCTCTTC	CASSRTNPGVALF
TRBD1	TRBJ2-1	TRBV10-2	many	TGCGCCAGCAGCCCCCCGGACAGGGAAGATGAGCAGTTCTTC	CASSPPDREDEQFF
TRBD1	TRBJ1-4	TRBV7-2	NA	TGTGCCAGCAGCTTGGGAACAGGGGCTAATGAAAAACTGTTTTTT	CASSLGTGANEKLFF
NA	TRBJ2-1	TRBV2	NA	TGTGCCAGGGGGCGTGCCGGCGGCGATGAGCAGTTCTTC	CARGRAGGDEQFF
TRBD2	TRBJ2-1	TRBV7-8	many	TGTGCCAGCAGCTTTGGGACTAGCAGCAATGAGCAGTTCTTC	CASSFGTSSNEQFF
NA	TRBJ2-7	TRBV10-3	many	TGTGCCATCAGTGAGTCTAGGGCAGGGGAGTCCGAGCAGTACTTC	CAISESRAGESEQYF
NA	TRBJ2-6	TRBV4-3	many	TGCGCCAGCAGCCAAGTCGGTCTACTCTCTGGGGCCAACGTCCTGACTTTC	CASSQVGLLSGANVLTF
NA	TRBJ2-1	TRBV7-6	NA	TGTGCCAGCAGCCCCGGGGGGCCCTATCGCTCCTACAATGAGCAGTTCTTC	CASSPGGPYRSYNEQFF
NA	TRBJ1-1	TRBV29-1	many	TGCACGGTGAGTCGGGGGAACACTGAAGCTTTCTTT	CTVSRGNTEAFF
NA	TRBJ2-1	TRBV5-1	many	TGCGCCAGCAGCTTCACCGTGACCAGCTCCTACAATGAGCAGTTCTTC	CASSFTVTSSYNEQFF
TRBD2	TRBJ2-5	TRBV20-1	many	TGCAGTGCTGGGGGGGGGAAGGAGACCCAGTACTTC	CSAGGGKETQYF
TRBD2	TRBJ2-2	TRBV5-6	many	TGTGCCAGCAGTTGGCGCCTAGCGGGGTACACCGGGGAGCTGTTTTTT	CASSWRLAGYTGELFF
NA	TRBJ2-3	TRBV5-1	many	TGCGCCAGCAGCTACGGGTCAGGGATTTACACAGATACGCAGTATTTT	CASSYGSGIYTDTQYF
TRBD1	TRBJ1-1	TRBV12-3/TRBV12-4	many	TGTGCCAGCACCTGGGGGACAGCGAACACTGAAGCTTTCTTT	CASTWGTANTEAFF
NA	TRBJ2-4	TRBV12-3/TRBV12-4	many	TGTGCCAGCAGTTCAGGGCTCGACATTCAGTACTTC	CASSSGLDIQYF
NA	TRBJ2-3	TRBV5-1	few	TGCGCCAGCGCACTAAGGGTACTTCCAGATACGCAGTATTTT	CASALRVLPDTQYF
TRBD2	TRBJ2-1	TRBV6-1	many	TGTGCCAGCAAACGTGGACTAGCGGTCGGTGGGCAGTTCTTC	CASKRGLAVGGQFF
TRBD2	TRBJ2-3	TRBV28	many	TGTGCCAGCAGTTTACCCCGGACTAGTTCCTGGGATACGCAGTATTTT	CASSLPRTSSWDTQYF
NA	TRBJ2-7	TRBV12-3/TRBV12-4	many	TGTGCCAGCAGTTTAGTTCTTGGGCCAGGGGCTACCTACGAGCAGTACTTC	CASSLVLGPGATYEQYF
NA	TRBJ2-7	TRBV28	many	TGTGCCAGCAGTTCCAACCACGCACCGGGAGCCTACGAGCAGTACTTC	CASSSNHAPGAYEQYF
NA	TRBJ2-5	TRBV29-1	many	TGCAGCGTTGGCGGGGCCCAAGAGACCCAGTACTTC	CSVGGAQETQYF
TRBD1	TRBJ1-1	TRBV6-2/TRBV6-3	many	TGTGCCAGCACCGACGGGACAGATAACACTGAAGCTTTCTTT	CASTDGTDNTEAFF
NA	TRBJ2-1	TRBV12-3/TRBV12-4	many	TGTGCCAGCAGTTTAGTAGGTTCCGTGCATGAGCAGTTCTTC	CASSLVGSVHEQFF
TRBD2	TRBJ2-7	TRBV30	many	TGTGCCTGGGGCGGGACTAGCAGGGCTCGGTTCCTTTTC	CAWGGTSRARFLF
NA	TRBJ2-3	TRBV29-1	many	TGCAGCGTCGCACGTATCGGAGATACGCAGTATTTT	CSVARIGDTQYF
NA	TRBJ2-2	TRBV5-6	NA	TGTGCCATCAGCTCCGGGGCATTCTGCGGGGAGCTGTTTTTT	CAISSGAFCGELFF
NA	TRBJ1-5	TRBV12-3/TRBV12-4	many	TGTGCCACCCTTCAAAGGCTAGCGTTGTTAATTCAGCCCCAGCATTTT	CATLQRLALLIQPQHF
NA	TRBJ2-7	TRBV4-2	few	TGTGCCAGCAGCCAAGAAGAGGCCCTCCTCCACGAGCAGTACTTC	CASSQEEALLHEQYF
NA	TRBJ1-5	TRBV20-1	many	TGCAGTGCTAGAGGCGGGGGGAGGGGTCAGCCCCAGCATTTT	CSARGGGRGQPQHF
NA	TRBJ2-7	TRBV7-9	NA	TGTGCCAGCACCCAGGGGGGGGACGAGCAGTACTTC	CASTQGGDEQYF
TRBD1	TRBJ1-1	TRBV4-2	many	TGTGCCAGCAGCCAAGATGCCCTAGACAGGGCCTGGCAAGCTTTCTTT	CASSQDALDRAWQAFF
TRBD1	TRBJ2-7	TRBV24-1	many	TGTGCCACCAGTGACCAGGGACAGGGTGACTACGAGCAGTACTTC	CATSDQGQGDYEQYF
NA	TRBJ2-7	TRBV27	many	TGTGCCAGCAGTTTACGCAGAGGCGGGACCTACGAGCAGTACTTC	CASSLRRGGTYEQYF
NA	TRBJ2-7	TRBV20-1	many	TGCAGTGTTACACACCGAGGGACGCAGACCTACGAGCAGTACTTC	CSVTHRGTQTYEQYF
TRBD2	TRBJ2-3	TRBV4-3	many	TGCGCCAGCAGCCAAGCCCTTTTTTTAGCGGGAGGGTCAGATACGCAGTATTTT	CASSQALFLAGGSDTQYF
TRBD1	TRBJ1-2	TRBV5-1	many	TGCGCCAGCAGCTTGACCGGACAGGGGGAAGGTGGCTACACCTTC	CASSLTGQGEGGYTF
TRBD2	TRBJ2-7	TRBV29-1	NA	TGCAGCGTATTTAGCGGGAGAACGGTCGAGCAGTACTTC	CSVFSGRTVEQYF
NA	TRBJ2-5	TRBV27	NA	TGTGCCAGCAGTTTATCGGCGGGGGCGGAAGAGACCCAGTACTTC	CASSLSAGAEETQYF
TRBD2	TRBJ2-1	TRBV25-1	many	TGTGCCAGCAGTGACAAGCGGACTAGGACCTACAATGAGCAGTTCTTC	CASSDKRTRTYNEQFF
NA	TRBJ2-1	TRBV24-1	many	TGTGCCACCAGTGACCTGGATGAGTCCAGCTCCTACAATGAGCAGTTCTTC	CATSDLDESSSYNEQFF
NA	TRBJ2-7	TRBV28	few	TGTGCCAGCAGTTTAGCCGGACTCGCCAAAGGGTACTTC	CASSLAGLAKGYF
TRBD2	TRBJ2-7	TRBV28	many	TGTGCCAGCAGTGACCCCGGAGCGGGACTAGCGGTAACCTACGAGCAGTACTTC	CASSDPGAGLAVTYEQYF
TRBD1	TRBJ1-2	TRBV7-2	NA	TGTGCCAGCAGCCTGGACAGGGGAGGAAACTATGGCTACACCTTC	CASSLDRGGNYGYTF
NA	TRBJ1-2	TRBV10-3	many	TGTGCCACCGGCGGGCAGTCAACTGGCTACACCTTC	CATGGQSTGYTF
NA	TRBJ2-7	TRBV3-1	many	TGTGCCAGCAGCCAAGTTAGCGGACAGATCGAGCAGTACTTC	CASSQVSGQIEQYF
TRBD1	TRBJ1-2	TRBV5-1	many	TGCGCCAGCAGCTCCTTTGGACAGGGTCCAGGTTATGGCTACACCTTC	CASSSFGQGPGYGYTF
NA	TRBJ2-1	TRBV7-2	many	TGTGCCAGCAGCTTATGGGGGAGTCGGCAGGGTGAGCAGTTCTTC	CASSLWGSRQGEQFF
NA	TRBJ2-7	TRBV4-2	many	TGTGCCAGCAGCCAAGATTCGAGACTATACTACGAGCAGTACTTC	CASSQDSRLYYEQYF
TRBD1	TRBJ1-4	TRBV6-1	many	TGTGCCAGCACCATAGGGACAGGGAATGAAAAACTGTTTTTT	CASTIGTGNEKLFF
NA	TRBJ2-3	TRBV4-3	many	TGCGCCAGCAGCCAAAGAATGGAATCAGATACGCAGTATTTT	CASSQRMESDTQYF
NA	TRBJ1-5	TRBV28	many	TGTGCCAGCAGGTGGACAGTTAGCAATCAGCCCCAGCATTTT	CASRWTVSNQPQHF
NA	TRBJ2-7	TRBV28	NA	TGTGCCAGCACGATCGGTTCAGCCTACGAGCAGTACTTC	CASTIGSAYEQYF
TRBD1	TRBJ2-4	TRBV4-3	many	TGCGCCAGCAGCCTACGACAGGGATCCAAAAACATTCAGTACTTC	CASSLRQGSKNIQYF
NA	TRBJ1-5	TRBV18	NA	TGTGCCAGCTCACCATTCGACGGCTATCAGCCCCAGCATTTT	CASSPFDGYQPQHF
NA	TRBJ1-1	TRBV6-1	few	TGTGCCAGCAGTGACCCCGGTGTGGAGGGCTACCTCACTGAAGCTTTCTTT	CASSDPGVEGYLTEAFF